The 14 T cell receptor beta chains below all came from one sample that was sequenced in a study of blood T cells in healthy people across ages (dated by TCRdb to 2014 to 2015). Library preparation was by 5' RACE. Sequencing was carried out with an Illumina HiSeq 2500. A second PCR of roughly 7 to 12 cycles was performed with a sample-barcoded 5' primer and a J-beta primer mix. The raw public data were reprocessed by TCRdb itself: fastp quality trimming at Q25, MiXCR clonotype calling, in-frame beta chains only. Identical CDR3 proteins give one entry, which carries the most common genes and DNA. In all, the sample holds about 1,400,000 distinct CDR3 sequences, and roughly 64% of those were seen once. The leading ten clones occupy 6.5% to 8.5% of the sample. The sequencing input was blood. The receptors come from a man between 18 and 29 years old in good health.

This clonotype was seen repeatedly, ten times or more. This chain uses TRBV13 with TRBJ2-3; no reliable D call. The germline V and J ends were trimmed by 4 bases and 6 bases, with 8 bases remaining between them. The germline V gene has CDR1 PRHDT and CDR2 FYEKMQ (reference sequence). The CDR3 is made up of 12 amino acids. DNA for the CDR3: TGTGCCAGCAGCTACGCCGGGGATACGCAGTATTTT. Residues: CASSYAGDTQYF.

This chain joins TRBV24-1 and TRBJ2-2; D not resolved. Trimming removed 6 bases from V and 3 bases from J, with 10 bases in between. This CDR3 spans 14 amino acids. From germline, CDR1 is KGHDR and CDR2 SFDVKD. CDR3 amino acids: CATSSAYYTGELFF. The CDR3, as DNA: TGTGCCACCAGTAGTGCTTACTACACCGGGGAGCTGTTTTTT.

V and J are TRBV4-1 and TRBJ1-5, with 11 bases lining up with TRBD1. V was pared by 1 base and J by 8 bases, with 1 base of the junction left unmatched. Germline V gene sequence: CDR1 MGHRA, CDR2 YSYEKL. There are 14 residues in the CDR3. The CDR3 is CASSQVGQGEPQHF. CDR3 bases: TGCGCCAGCAGCCAAGTGGGACAGGGGGAGCCCCAGCATTTT.

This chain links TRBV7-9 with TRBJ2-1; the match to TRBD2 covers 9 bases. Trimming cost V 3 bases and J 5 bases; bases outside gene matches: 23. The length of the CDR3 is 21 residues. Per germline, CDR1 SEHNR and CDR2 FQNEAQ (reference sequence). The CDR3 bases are TGTGCCAGCAGCTTGAGGGGCAGACCTAGCGGGGTAGACCAGACGGACAATGAGCAGTTCTTC. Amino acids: CASSLRGRPSGVDQTDNEQFF.

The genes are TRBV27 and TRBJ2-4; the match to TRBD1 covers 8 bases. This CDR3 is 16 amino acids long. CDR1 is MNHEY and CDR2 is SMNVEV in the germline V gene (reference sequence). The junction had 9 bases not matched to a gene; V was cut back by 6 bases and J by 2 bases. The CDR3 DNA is TGTGCCAGCAGCCGGGACAGGCTAGTGCCCAAAAACATTCAGTACTTC. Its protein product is CASSRDRLVPKNIQYF.

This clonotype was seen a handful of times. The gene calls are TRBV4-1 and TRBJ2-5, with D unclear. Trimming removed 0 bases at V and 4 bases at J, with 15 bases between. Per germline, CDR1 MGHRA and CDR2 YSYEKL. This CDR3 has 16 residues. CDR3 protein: CASSQEKAAWGETQYF. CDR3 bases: TGCGCCAGCAGCCAAGAGAAAGCCGCCTGGGGAGAGACCCAGTACTTC.

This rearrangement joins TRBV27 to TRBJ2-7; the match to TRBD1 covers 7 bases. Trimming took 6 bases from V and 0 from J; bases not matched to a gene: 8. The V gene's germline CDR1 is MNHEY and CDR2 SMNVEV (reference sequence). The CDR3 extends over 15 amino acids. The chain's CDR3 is CASRVSTGFSYEQYF. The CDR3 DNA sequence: TGTGCCAGCAGAGTCTCGACAGGGTTCTCCTACGAGCAGTACTTC.

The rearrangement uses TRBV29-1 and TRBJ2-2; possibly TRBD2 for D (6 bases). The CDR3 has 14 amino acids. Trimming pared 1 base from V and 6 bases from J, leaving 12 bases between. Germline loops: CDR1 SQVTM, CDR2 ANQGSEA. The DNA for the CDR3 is TGCAGCGTTGAAGGGACTATGGGTTCCGGGGAGCTGTTTTTT. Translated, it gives CSVEGTMGSGELFF.

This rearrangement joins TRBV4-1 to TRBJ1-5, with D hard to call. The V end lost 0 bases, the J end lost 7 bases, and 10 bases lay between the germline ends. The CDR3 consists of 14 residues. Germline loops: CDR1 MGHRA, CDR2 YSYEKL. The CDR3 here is CASSQEGWGQPQHF. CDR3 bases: TGCGCCAGCAGCCAAGAAGGATGGGGACAGCCCCAGCATTTT.

This chain's CDR3 is CASRKQGIPEAFF. CDR3 nucleotides: TGTGCCAGCAGAAAACAGGGTATCCCTGAAGCTTTCTTT. This chain connects TRBV6-1 to TRBJ1-1; TRBD1 might be the D (6 bases). CDR1 is MNHNS and CDR2 is SASEGT in the germline V gene. CDR3 length: 13 residues. V lost 6 bases and J lost 6, with 14 bases in between.

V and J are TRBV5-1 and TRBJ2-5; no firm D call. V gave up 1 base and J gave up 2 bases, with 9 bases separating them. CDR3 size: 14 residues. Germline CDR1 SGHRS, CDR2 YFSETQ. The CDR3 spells CASSLQAFQETQYF. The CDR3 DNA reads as TGCGCCAGCAGCTTGCAAGCTTTTCAAGAGACCCAGTACTTC.

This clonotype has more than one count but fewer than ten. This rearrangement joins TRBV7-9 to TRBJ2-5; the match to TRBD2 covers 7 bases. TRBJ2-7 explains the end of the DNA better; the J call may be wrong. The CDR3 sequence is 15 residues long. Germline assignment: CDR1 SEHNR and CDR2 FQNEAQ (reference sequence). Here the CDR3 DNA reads TGTGCCAGCAGCTGGGGGGGACCGAGAGTTTACGAGCAGTACTTC. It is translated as CASSWGGPRVYEQYF.

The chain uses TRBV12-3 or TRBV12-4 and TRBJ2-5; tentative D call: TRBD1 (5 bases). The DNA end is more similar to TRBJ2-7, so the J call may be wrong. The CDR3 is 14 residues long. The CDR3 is CASRTDSSSYEQYF. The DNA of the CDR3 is TGTGCCAGCAGGACAGACAGCTCTTCGTACGAGCAGTACTTC.

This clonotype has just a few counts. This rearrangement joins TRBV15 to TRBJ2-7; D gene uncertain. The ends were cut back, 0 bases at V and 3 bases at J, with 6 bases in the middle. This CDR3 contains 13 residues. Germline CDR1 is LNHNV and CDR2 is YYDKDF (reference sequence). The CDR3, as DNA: TGTGCCACCAGCAGAGATGCGCTCTACGAGCAGTACTTC. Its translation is CATSRDALYEQYF. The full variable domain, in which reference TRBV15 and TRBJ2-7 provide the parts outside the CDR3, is DAMVIQNPRYQVTQFGKPVTLSCSQTLNHNVMYWYQQKSSQAPKLLFHYYDKDFNNEADTPDNFQSRRPNTSFCFLDIRSPGLGDTAMYLCATSRDALYEQYFGPGTRLTVT.